These 20 T cell receptor beta chains came from one sample sequenced in a study of cytomegalovirus exposure and HLA in healthy donors. PCR involved 60 Vbeta and 13 Jbeta primers. The table came from immunoSEQ multiplex PCR; TCRdb's copy has only in-frame clones and leaves some out. This table has 180,000 or so clones, 70% to 80% appearing once. Sequencing was carried out using PBMCs. The receptors here all came from a woman between 25 and 40 years old in good health and CMV-seropositive.

This clone has only one observation. The rearrangement links TRBV5-6 to TRBJ2-2; TRBD1 agrees at 7 bases. CDR3 length: 13 amino acids. Per germline, CDR1 SGHDT and CDR2 YYEEEE. Losses at the gene ends were 2 bases for V and 6 bases for J; bases not matched to a gene: 1. As DNA, the CDR3 is TGTGCCAGCAGCTTCACAGGGGCCGGGGAGCTGTTTTTT. Translated: CASSFTGAGELFF.

This rearrangement joins TRBV10-2 to TRBJ2-3; 9 bases line up with TRBD2. J gave up 3 bases and V 3 bases, and 10 bases lay outside the gene matches. The germline CDR1 and CDR2 sequences are WSHSY and SAAADI. The CDR3 loop spans 17 amino acids. The CDR3 is CASSDLLAGGGTDTQYF. The CDR3 DNA reads TGCGCCAGCAGTGACCTGTTGGCGGGGGGGGGTACAGATACGCAGTATTTT.

The gene calls are TRBV4-1 and TRBJ1-2, with D perhaps matching TRBD1 (5 bases). The CDR3 runs 14 residues. V gave up 2 bases and J gave up 2 bases, with 9 bases separating them. The germline V gene encodes CDR1 MGHRA and CDR2 YSYEKL. Here the CDR3 reads CASSQLPGNYGYTF. The CDR3 nucleotides are TGCGCCAGCAGCCAATTACCAGGGAACTATGGCTACACCTTC.

This chain uses TRBV20-1 with TRBJ1-5; D not certain. This CDR3 comprises 11 residues. The V end lost 5 bases, the J end lost 7 bases, and 9 bases lay between the germline ends. The germline V gene encodes CDR1 DFQATT and CDR2 SNEGSKA (reference sequence). The CDR3 is CSAHLRQPQHF. The CDR3, as DNA: TGCAGTGCTCATCTACGACAGCCCCAGCATTTT.

As concerns this clone: Other DNA sequences in the sample encode the same CDR3. The chain uses TRBV28 and TRBJ1-1; no clear D gene. Trimming cost V 2 bases and J 1 base, with 8 bases left between them. CDR1 and CDR2 (germline): MDHEN, SYDVKM. The CDR3 covers 14 residues. The CDR3 sequence is CASSLVRKNTEAFF. The CDR3 nucleotides are TGTGCCAGCAGTTTAGTGAGGAAGAACACTGAAGCTTTCTTT.

The chain has TRBV4-1 and TRBJ2-3; 8 bases are shared with TRBD1. The junction had 5 bases not matched to a gene; V was cut back by 0 bases and J by 3 bases. The germline V gene encodes CDR1 MGHRA and CDR2 YSYEKL. CDR3 length: 16 residues. As DNA, the CDR3 is TGCGCCAGCAGCCAAGACGAAGGACAGGGAACAGATACGCAGTATTTT. This encodes CASSQDEGQGTDTQYF.

DNA of the CDR3: TGTGCCAGCAGCTTAGATCTGAAGCGGGGGGGCTTATACGAGCAGTACTTC. Residues: CASSLDLKRGGLYEQYF. The genes are TRBV11-2 and TRBJ2-7, with 10 bases aligning to TRBD2. The CDR3 totals 17 residues. The germline CDR1 and CDR2 sequences are SGHAT and FQNNGV. V shed 0 bases, J shed 4 bases, and the junction held 9 bases outside the gene matches.

Notes on this clone: The junction departs from germline at one end; a sequencing error may be responsible. This chain uses TRBV6-5 with TRBJ1-6, with D unresolved. This CDR3 has 13 amino acids. CDR1 and CDR2 (germline): MNHEY, SVGAGI. CDR3 nucleotides: TGTGACAGCCGGAGAGGGCTTGATTCACCCCTCCACTTT. Translated: CDSRRGLDSPLHF.

The chain combines TRBV21-1 with TRBJ2-2; TRBD1 is the table's D call, not checked against the DNA. TRBV21-1 is listed as a pseudogene. The CDR3 totals 19 residues. CDR3 sequence (DNA): TGTGCCAGCAGCAAAGCGCAACGGGACAGACCCTCGAACACCGGGGAGCTGTTTTTT. As protein: CASSKAQRDRPSNTGELFF.

The V and J genes are TRBV30 and TRBJ2-1; D remains unclear. Germline lookup yields CDR1 GTSNPN and CDR2 SVGIG (reference sequence). V was cut by 3 bases and J by 7 bases, with 7 bases left in between. There are 11 residues in the CDR3. The CDR3 DNA reads as TGTGCCTGGAGCATCCGGAATGAGCAGTTCTTC. Translated: CAWSIRNEQFF.

The V and J genes are TRBV9 and TRBJ2-1, with D uncertain. Germline lookup yields CDR1 SGDLS and CDR2 YYNGEE. This CDR3 is built from 14 residues. V was clipped by 4 bases and J by 5 bases, with 13 bases between them. The CDR3 loop is CASSTHLVDNEQFF. CDR3 DNA: TGTGCCAGCAGCACCCACTTAGTGGACAATGAGCAGTTCTTC.

The chain joins TRBV7-9 to TRBJ1-1; maybe TRBD1 (5 bases). The CDR3 is 16 residues long. V lost 5 bases to trimming and J lost 0 bases, with 16 bases between them. Germline-derived CDR1 and CDR2 are SEHNR and FQNEAQ (reference sequence). DNA of the CDR3: TGTGCCAGCAGCAGCAACATACCGACAGTGAACACTGAAGCTTTCTTT. Its protein product is CASSSNIPTVNTEAFF.

The chain recombines TRBV4-1 with TRBJ2-1; 10 nucleotides line up with TRBD2. Trimming at V came to 2 bases and at J to 2 bases, leaving 3 bases not matched to a gene. The CDR3 totals 16 residues. Germline loops: CDR1 MGHRA, CDR2 YSYEKL. CDR3 sequence reads: CASSQLGLAAYNEQFF. The DNA of the CDR3 is TGCGCCAGCAGCCAACTAGGACTAGCGGCCTACAATGAGCAGTTCTTC.

This chain uses TRBV6-1 with TRBJ1-6, with D uncertain. The CDR3 has 14 amino acids. CDR1 is MNHNS and CDR2 is SASEGT in the germline V gene. The V end lost 8 bases, the J end lost 9 bases, and 17 bases lay between the germline ends. CDR3: CASLSVFPGSPLHF. CDR3 in DNA: TGTGCCAGCCTATCAGTATTCCCGGGTTCACCCCTCCACTTT.

The chain carries TRBV5-4 and TRBJ2-5; possibly TRBD2 for D (5 bases). This CDR3 is 12 amino acids long. Germline CDR1 is SGHNT and CDR2 is YYREEE (reference sequence). Trimming stripped 1 base from V and 9 bases from J, with 10 bases between. DNA for the CDR3: TGTGCCAGCAGCTTGCCCGCGGAGGCCCAGTACTTC. This sequence encodes CASSLPAEAQYF.

CDR3: CASSLRGGTGGSYNEQFF. CDR3 nucleotides: TGCGCCAGCAGCTTGAGGGGAGGGACAGGGGGATCTTACAATGAGCAGTTCTTC. The V and J genes are TRBV5-1 and TRBJ2-1; TRBD1 matches at 11 bases. Germline trimming cut 1 base from V and 4 bases from J; bases unmatched to any gene: 10. CDR3 length: 18 amino acids. The germline V gene has CDR1 SGHRS and CDR2 YFSETQ. The full variable domain, completed using reference TRBV5-1 and TRBJ2-1, is KAGVTQTPRYLIKTRGQQVTLSCSPISGHRSVSWYQQTPGQGLQFLFEYFSETQRNKGNFPGRFSGRQFSNSRSEMNVSTLELGDSALYLCASSLRGGTGGSYNEQFFGPGTRLTVL.

Only a few counts were recorded for this clone. V is TRBV4-3 and J is TRBJ2-2; possibly TRBD1 for D (6 bases). The germline CDR1 and CDR2 sequences are LGHNA and YSLEER. The V end was cut by 0 bases, the J end by 7 bases, with 9 bases between. The CDR3 runs 14 residues. CDR3 nucleotide sequence: TGCGCCAGCAGCCAAGACCCAGGGGACGGGGAGCTGTTTTTT. Protein: CASSQDPGDGELFF.

The V and J genes are TRBV6-1 and TRBJ1-3; D possibly corresponds to TRBD1 (6 bases). The CDR3 totals 16 residues. Trimming removed 2 bases at V and 4 bases at J, with 15 bases between. The germline V gene has CDR1 MNHNS and CDR2 SASEGT. CDR3 DNA sequence: TGTGCCAGCAGTGAACTATTGACAGGTCCAGGAAACACCATATATTTT. Its protein is CASSELLTGPGNTIYF.

The gene calls are TRBV5-1 and TRBJ2-7; 13 bases line up with TRBD2. The CDR3 spans 16 residues. The ends lost 7 bases at V and 1 base at J; junction bases unmatched: 8. The germline V gene has CDR1 SGHRS and CDR2 YFSETQ. As DNA, the CDR3 is TGCGCCAGCCAGACTAGCGGGGGGATAAAATCCTACGAGCAGTACTTC. It yields the protein CASQTSGGIKSYEQYF.

The chain employs TRBV4-3 and TRBJ1-5; D unresolved. The ends were cut back, 5 bases at V and 6 bases at J, with 17 bases in the middle. Germline assignment: CDR1 LGHNA and CDR2 YSLEER. The CDR3 runs 15 residues. The CDR3 protein is CASSSIFGIAQPQHF. In DNA, the CDR3 is TGCGCCAGCAGCTCAATTTTCGGGATAGCTCAGCCCCAGCATTTT.